This entry features one T cell receptor (beta chain) sequence. This sample is drawn from a study of blood T cells in healthy people across ages. The second PCR ran about 6 to 12 cycles with a sample-barcoded 5' primer and J-beta primers. TCRdb processed the 5' RACE reads anew with MiXCR; each CDR3 protein has one entry. The sample consists of fewer than 800,000 distinct CDR3 sequences, 20% to 25% of them appearing once. The CDR3 is made up of 12 amino acids. The germline CDR1 and CDR2 sequences are DFQATT and SNEGSKA (reference sequence). V was pared by 6 bases and J by 4 bases, with 12 bases between. These data were likewise used in another study, on T cells of mothers and their children.

The source is a boy aged 5-17 years in good health. The sequenced sample was blood. This chain links TRBV20-1 with TRBJ1-1; possibly TRBD1 for D (5 bases). The CDR3 coding sequence is TGCAGTGCCATCACAGGAGGCACTGAAGCTTTCTTT. Protein product: CSAITGGTEAFF.